This T cell receptor beta chain was sequenced during a study of early T cells in non-severe SARS-CoV-2 infection. Germline V CDR1 and CDR2: DFQATT, SNEGSKA (reference sequence). The CDR3 has 12 residues. With V trimmed by 5 bases and J by 5 bases, 4 bases remained unmatched. In this sample, this clonotype turned up many times. Individual cDNA molecules each received unique molecular identifiers attached to them. TCRdb independently ran MiXCR on the 5' RACE reads; one entry per CDR3 protein. The sample records 29,000 or so distinct CDR3 sequences, about 5% being singletons. The clonotype was recovered from an adult who was a healthcare worker with PCR-confirmed SARS-CoV-2 infection or an uninfected control (not recorded which). The rearrangement links TRBV20-1 to TRBJ2-5; 8 bases match TRBD2. Sequencing used whole blood. The CDR3 bases are TGCAGTGCTGAGGGACTAGGGGAGACCCAGTACTTC. Translating it yields CSAEGLGETQYF.